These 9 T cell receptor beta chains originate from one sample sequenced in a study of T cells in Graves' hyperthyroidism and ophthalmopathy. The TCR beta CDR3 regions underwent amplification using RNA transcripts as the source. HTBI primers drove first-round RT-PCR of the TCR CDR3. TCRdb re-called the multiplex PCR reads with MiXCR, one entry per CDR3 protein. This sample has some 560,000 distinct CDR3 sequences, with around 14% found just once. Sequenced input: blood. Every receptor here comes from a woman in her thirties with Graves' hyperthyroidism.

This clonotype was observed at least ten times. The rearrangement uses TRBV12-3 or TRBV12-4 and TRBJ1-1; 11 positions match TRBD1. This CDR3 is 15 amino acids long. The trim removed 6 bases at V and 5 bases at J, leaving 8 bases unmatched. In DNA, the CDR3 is TGTGCCAGCAGATCGGACAGGGGGCTTGTGACTGAAGCTTTCTTT. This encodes CASRSDRGLVTEAFF.

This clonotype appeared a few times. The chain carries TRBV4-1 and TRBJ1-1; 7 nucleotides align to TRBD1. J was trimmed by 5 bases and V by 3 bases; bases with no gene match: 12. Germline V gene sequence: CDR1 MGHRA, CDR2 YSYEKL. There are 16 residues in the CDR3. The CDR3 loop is CASSQGSGQEGTEAFF. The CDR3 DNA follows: TGCGCCAGCAGCCAGGGTAGCGGACAGGAGGGAACTGAAGCTTTCTTT.

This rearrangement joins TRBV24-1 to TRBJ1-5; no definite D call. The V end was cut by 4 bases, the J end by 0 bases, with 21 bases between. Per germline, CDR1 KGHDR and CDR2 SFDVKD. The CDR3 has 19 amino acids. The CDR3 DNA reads TGTGCCACCAGTGAATCGTGGCCCGAATCCAGTTATAGCAATCAGCCCCAGCATTTT. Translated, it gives CATSESWPESSYSNQPQHF.

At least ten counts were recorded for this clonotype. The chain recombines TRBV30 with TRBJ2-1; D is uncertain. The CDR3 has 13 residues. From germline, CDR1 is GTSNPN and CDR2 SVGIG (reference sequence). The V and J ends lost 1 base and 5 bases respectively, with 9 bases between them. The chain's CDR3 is CAWSDFSDNEQFF. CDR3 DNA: TGTGCCTGGAGTGACTTCAGCGACAATGAGCAGTTCTTC.

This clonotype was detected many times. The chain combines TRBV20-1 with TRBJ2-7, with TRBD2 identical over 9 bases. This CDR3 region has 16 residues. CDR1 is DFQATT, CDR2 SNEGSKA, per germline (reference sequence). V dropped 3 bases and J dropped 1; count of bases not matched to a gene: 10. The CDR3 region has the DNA TGCAGTGCTAGGCCGCGGGAGGGTCCTGCTTCCTACGAGCAGTACTTC. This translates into CSARPREGPASYEQYF.

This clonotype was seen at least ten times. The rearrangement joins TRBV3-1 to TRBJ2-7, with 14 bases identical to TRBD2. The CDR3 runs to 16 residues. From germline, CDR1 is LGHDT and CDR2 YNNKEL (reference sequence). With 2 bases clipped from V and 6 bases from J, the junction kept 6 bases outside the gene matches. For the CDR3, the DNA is TGTGCCAGCAGCCAAAGGGGACTAGCGGGAGAGGTCGAGCAGTACTTC. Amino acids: CASSQRGLAGEVEQYF.

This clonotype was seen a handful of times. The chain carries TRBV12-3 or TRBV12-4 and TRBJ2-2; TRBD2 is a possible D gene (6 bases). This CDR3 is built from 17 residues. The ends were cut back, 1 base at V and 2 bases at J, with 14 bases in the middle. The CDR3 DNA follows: TGTGCCAGCAGTTTAGACGTTTTGGGACTTAACACCGGGGAGCTGTTTTTT. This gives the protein CASSLDVLGLNTGELFF.

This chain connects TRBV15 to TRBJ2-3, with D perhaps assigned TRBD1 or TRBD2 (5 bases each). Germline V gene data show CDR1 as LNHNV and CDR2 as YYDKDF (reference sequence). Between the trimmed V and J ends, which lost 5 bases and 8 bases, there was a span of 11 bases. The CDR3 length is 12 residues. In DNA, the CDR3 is TGTGCCACCAGCGGGTTGGGGGTTACGCAGTATTTT. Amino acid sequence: CATSGLGVTQYF.

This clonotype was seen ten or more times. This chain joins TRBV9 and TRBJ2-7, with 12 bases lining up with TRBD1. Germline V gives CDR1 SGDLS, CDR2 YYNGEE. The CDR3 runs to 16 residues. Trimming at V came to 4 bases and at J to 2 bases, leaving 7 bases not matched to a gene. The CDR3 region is CASSPRGQGAAYEQYF. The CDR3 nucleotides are TGTGCCAGCAGCCCACGGGGACAGGGGGCGGCCTACGAGCAGTACTTC.